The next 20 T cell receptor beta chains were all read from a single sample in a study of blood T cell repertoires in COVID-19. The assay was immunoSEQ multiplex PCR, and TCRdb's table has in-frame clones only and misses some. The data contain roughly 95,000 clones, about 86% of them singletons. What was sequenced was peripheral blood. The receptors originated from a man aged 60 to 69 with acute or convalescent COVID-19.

CDR3 sequence reads: CASSGRSETQYF. CDR3 nucleotides: TGTGCCAGCAGCGGGAGAAGTGAGACCCAGTACTTC. The rearrangement links TRBV9 to TRBJ2-5; no clear D gene. This CDR3 region has 12 residues. CDR1 and CDR2 (germline): SGDLS, YYNGEE. Trimming shortened V by 3 bases and J by 5 bases, and 8 bases separated the two germline ends.

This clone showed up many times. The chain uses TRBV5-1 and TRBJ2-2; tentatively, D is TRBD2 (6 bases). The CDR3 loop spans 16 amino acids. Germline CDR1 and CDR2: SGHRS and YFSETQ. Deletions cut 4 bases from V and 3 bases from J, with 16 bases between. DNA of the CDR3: TGCGCCAGCAGCCCAAGGGAGGACGGCTACACCGGGGAGCTGTTTTTT. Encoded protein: CASSPREDGYTGELFF. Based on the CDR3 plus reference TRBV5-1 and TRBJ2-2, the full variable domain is KAGVTQTPRYLIKTRGQQVTLSCSPISGHRSVSWYQQTPGQGLQFLFEYFSETQRNKGNFPGRFSGRQFSNSRSEMNVSTLELGDSALYLCASSPREDGYTGELFFGEGSRLTVL.

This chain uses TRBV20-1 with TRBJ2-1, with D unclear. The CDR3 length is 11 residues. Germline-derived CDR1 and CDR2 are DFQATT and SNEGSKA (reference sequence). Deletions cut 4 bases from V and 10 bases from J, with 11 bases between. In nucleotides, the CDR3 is TGCAGTGCTATAGTAGCACGGGAGCAGTTCTTC. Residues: CSAIVAREQFF.

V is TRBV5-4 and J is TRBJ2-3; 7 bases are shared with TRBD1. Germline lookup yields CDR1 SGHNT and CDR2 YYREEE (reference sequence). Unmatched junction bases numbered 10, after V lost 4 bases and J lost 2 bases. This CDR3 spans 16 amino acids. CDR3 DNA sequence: TGTGCCAGCAGCCTGAGAGGGGGCGGTTCCACAGATACGCAGTATTTT. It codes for CASSLRGGGSTDTQYF. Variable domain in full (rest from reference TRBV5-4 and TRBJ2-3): ETGVTQSPTHLIKTRGQQVTLRCSSQSGHNTVSWYQQALGQGPQFIFQYYREEENGRGNFPPRFSGLQFPNYSSELNVNALELDDSALYLCASSLRGGGSTDTQYFGPGTRLTVL.

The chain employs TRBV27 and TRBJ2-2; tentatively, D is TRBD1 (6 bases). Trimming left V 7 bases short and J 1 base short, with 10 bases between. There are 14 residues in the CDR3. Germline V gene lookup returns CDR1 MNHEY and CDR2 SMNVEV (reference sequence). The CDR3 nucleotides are TGTGCCAGCAAGGACAGAGAGAACACCGGGGAGCTGTTTTTT. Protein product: CASKDRENTGELFF.

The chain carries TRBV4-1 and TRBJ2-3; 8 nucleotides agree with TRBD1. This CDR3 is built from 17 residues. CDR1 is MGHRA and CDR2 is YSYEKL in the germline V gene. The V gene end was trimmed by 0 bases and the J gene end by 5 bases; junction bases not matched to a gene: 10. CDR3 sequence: CASSQEISGGLGDTQYF. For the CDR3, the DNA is TGCGCCAGCAGCCAAGAGATCTCAGGGGGCTTAGGAGATACGCAGTATTTT.

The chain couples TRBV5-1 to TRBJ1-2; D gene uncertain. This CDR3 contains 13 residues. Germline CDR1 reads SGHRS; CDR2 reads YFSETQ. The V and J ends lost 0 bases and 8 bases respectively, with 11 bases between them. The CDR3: CASSLEAGGGYTF. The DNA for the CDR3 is TGCGCCAGCAGCTTGGAGGCAGGAGGGGGCTACACCTTC.

DNA for the CDR3: TGCGCCAGCAGTGAGAAAAGCGGGAGCTCCTACAATGAGCAGTTCTTC. It is translated as CASSEKSGSSYNEQFF. The chain employs TRBV10-1 and TRBJ2-1, with 8 positions matching TRBD2. This CDR3 spans 16 amino acids. Trimming cost V 2 bases and J 0 bases; bases outside gene matches: 3. Germline assignment: CDR1 WNHNN and CDR2 SYGVQD (reference sequence).

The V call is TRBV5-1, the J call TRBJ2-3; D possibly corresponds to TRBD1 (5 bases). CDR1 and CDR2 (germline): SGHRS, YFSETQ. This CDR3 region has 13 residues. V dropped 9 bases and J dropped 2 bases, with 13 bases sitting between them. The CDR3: CATQGGNTDTQYF. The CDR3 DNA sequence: TGCGCCACCCAGGGCGGCAACACAGATACGCAGTATTTT.

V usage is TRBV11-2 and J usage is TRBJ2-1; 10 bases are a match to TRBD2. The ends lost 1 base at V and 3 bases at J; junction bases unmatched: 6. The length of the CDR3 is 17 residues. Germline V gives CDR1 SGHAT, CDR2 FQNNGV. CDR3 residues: CASSLGIIAGGYNEQFF. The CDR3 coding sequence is TGTGCCAGCAGCTTAGGGATCATAGCGGGGGGCTACAATGAGCAGTTCTTC.

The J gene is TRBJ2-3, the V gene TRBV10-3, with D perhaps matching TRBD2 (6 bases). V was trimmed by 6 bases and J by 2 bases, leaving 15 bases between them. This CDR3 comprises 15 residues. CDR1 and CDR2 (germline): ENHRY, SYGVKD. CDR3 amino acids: CAIRGAGSNTDTQYF. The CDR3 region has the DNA TGTGCCATCAGGGGCGCGGGATCTAACACAGATACGCAGTATTTT.

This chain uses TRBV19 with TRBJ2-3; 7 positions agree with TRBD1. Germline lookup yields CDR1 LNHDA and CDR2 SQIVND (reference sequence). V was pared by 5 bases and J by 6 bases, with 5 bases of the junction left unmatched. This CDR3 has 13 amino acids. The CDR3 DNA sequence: TGTGCCAGTAGTCTCCAACAGGGGGATACGCAGTATTTT. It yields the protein CASSLQQGDTQYF.

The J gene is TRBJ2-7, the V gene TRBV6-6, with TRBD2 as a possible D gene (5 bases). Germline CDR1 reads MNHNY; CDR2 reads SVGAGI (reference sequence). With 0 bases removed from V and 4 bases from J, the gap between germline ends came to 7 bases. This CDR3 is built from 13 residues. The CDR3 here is CASSYSGIYEQYV. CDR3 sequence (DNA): TGTGCCAGCAGTTACTCCGGGATTTACGAGCAGTACGTC.

The CDR3 sequence is CASSLIPSDQPQHF. The CDR3, as DNA: TGTGCCAGCAGTTTGATCCCCTCGGATCAGCCCCAGCATTTT. The chain couples TRBV27 to TRBJ1-5; D not resolved. CDR3 length: 14 amino acids. Trimming pared 3 bases from V and 5 bases from J, leaving 11 bases between. The germline V gene has CDR1 MNHEY and CDR2 SMNVEV (reference sequence).

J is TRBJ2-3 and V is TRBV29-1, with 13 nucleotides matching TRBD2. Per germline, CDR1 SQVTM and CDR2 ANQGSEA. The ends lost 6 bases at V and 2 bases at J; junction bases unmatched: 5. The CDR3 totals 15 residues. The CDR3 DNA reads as TGCAGCGTAGCGGGACTAGCGGGGTTCACAGATACGCAGTATTTT. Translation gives CSVAGLAGFTDTQYF.

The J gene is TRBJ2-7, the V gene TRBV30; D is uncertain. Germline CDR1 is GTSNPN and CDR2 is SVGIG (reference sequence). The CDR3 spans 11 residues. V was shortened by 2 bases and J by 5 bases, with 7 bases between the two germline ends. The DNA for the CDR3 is TGTGCCTGGAGTACAGCTAACGAGCAGTACGTC. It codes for CAWSTANEQYV.

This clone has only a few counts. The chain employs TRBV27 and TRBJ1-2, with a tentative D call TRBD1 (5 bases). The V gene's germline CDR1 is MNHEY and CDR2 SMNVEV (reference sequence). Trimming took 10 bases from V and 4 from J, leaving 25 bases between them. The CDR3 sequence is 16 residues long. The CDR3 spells CATSPLGETRGYGYTF. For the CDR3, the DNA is TGTGCCACCTCTCCCCTAGGGGAGACTAGGGGCTATGGCTACACCTTC.

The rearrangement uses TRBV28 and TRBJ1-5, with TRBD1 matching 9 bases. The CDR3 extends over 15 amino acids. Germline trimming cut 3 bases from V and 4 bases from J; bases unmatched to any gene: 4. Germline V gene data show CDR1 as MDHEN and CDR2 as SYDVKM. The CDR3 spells CASSFGTGRNQPQHF. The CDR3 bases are TGTGCCAGCAGTTTCGGGACAGGGAGGAATCAGCCCCAGCATTTT.

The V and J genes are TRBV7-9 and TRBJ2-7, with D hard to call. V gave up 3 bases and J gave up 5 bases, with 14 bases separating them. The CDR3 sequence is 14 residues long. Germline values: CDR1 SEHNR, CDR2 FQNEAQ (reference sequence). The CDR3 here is CASSFSSAWDEQYV. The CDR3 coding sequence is TGTGCCAGCAGCTTTTCCAGCGCCTGGGACGAGCAGTACGTC.

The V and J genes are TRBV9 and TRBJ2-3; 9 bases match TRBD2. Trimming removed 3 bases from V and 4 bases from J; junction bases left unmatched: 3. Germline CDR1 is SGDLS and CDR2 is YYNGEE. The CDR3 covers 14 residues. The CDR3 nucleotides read TGTGCCAGCAGCGCGGGACTAGCCGCAGATACGCAGTATTTT. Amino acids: CASSAGLAADTQYF.